This T cell receptor beta chain was recorded in a study of CD8+ T cells in alopecia areata (dated by TCRdb to 2016 to 2018). Study-level background: To study T cell clonal expansion in alopecia areata, the researchers applied high-throughput TCRbeta sequencing to both the C3H/HeJ mouse model and human patients. In humans, TCRbeta sequencing was performed on scalp tissue and on sorted CD4+ and CD8+ peripheral blood T cells from healthy controls and from patients with patchy or totalis/universalis alopecia areata. Clonality in the scalp was compared among normal scalp (n=4), patchy alopecia areata scalp (n=8), and alopecia totalis/universalis scalp (n=8). The RNA source kit depended on sample type: the PAXgene miRNA kit for fixed scalp, the miRNeasy kit for PBMCs, and the RNeasy kit for mouse skin. Amplification of TCRbeta CDR3 regions was done by immunoSEQ multiplex PCR using 35 Vbeta forward primers and 13 Jbeta reverse primers. General findings and caveats noted by the study authors: Lesional scalp, especially in alopecia totalis/universalis, showed higher clonality and more expanded CD8+ clones than normal scalp, suggesting antigenic drive. Compared with mice, TCR sequences shared between patients were less clear, possibly partly because of HLA diversity across the patient population. Scalp TCR repertoire analysis is complicated because resident alphabeta T cells in normal human skin are also sequenced, whereas mouse skin is dominated by gammadelta T cells.

To note about this clone: What antigen it recognizes has not been identified. Base qualities are not provided; no much larger clone lies one nucleotide away.

The library was built by means of the immunoSEQ multiplex PCR assay. To provide template for TCR sequencing, every sample had RNA extracted and reverse transcribed into cDNA. First-strand cDNA was synthesized using SuperScript III with a 2:1 mix of oligo-dT and random hexamers. A synthetic immune receptor repertoire was used to measure amplification bias, and any remaining bias was corrected computationally. The paper's data handling went like this. After raw reads were preprocessed to remove errors, the CDR3 was defined following IMGT conventions as running from the conserved cysteine to phenylalanine. To get clonality, Shannon entropy was normalized by log2 of the number of productive unique TCRs and the result was subtracted from 1. Whether each scalp clone was CD4 or CD8 was inferred by checking scalp TCRbeta sequences against the CD4 and CD8 repertoires from sorted blood. This immuneACCESS table, as held by TCRdb, lists in-frame sequences with V and J called but not all clones. Of the missing ones, under half trace to an unresolved V gene in checked studies; the others have no known cause. V and J calls and clone size are given by that table; D and trimming were obtained from the DNA. Counted in this sample were about 110,000 clones; 55% to 75% of them appeared once. The ten largest account for 20% to 25% of the sample.

The CDR1 and CDR2 encoded by the germline V gene are SQVTM and ANQGSEA. The CDR3 spans 17 residues, from the cysteine through the phenylalanine. Only the CDR3 DNA stays, 51 bases, in frame from base 1. Trimming at the junction amounts to 3 bases on V and 0 bases on J, and the germline ends lie 18 bases apart. PBMCs were isolated by density centrifugation and stained for CD3, CD4 and CD8, and CD4+ and CD8+ T cells were sorted on a FACSAria. Scalp biopsies and blood samples were provided by unaffected controls. The sample was CD8+ T cells sorted from blood. This TCR was recovered from a human donor in good health. In this chain, TRBV29-1 is recombined with TRBJ2-1, and perhaps TRBD1 as D gene, on 5 matching bases. The bases read TGCAGCGTTGATGGCGTGGGGCTCTCAAGCTCCTACAATGAGCAGTTCTTC. Translated, it reads CSVDGVGLSSSYNEQFF.